What follows is one T cell receptor beta chain and its context. These data come from a study of blood T cell repertoires in COVID-19. Authors' processing steps: Researchers report that nucleated cell counts were estimated from reference gene primer amplification. Produced via immunoSEQ multiplex PCR; TCRdb's table is partial and in-frame only. V, J and clone size are taken as reported in that table, and D and trimming were inferred from the DNA itself. Of about 370,000 clones listed, about nine tenths are singletons. Participants were aged about 18 to 90 years, lived in over 20 US areas, and enrolled virtually. Each participant's cohort was designated according to participant-reported clinical history. The germline V and J ends were trimmed by 2 bases and 6 bases, with 16 bases remaining between them. Germline-derived CDR1 and CDR2 are SGHVS and FQNEAQ. This CDR3 is built from 15 residues.

The rearrangement joins TRBV7-8 to TRBJ1-2; weak D call: TRBD1 (6 bases). The sequence was collected from a woman aged 25 to 45 who had recovered from COVID-19. Sequencing used PBMCs or T cells enriched from blood (not recorded which). The CDR3 reads CASSLYSAQGHGYTF. Here the CDR3 DNA reads TGTGCCAGCAGCTTATATAGTGCACAGGGCCATGGCTACACCTTC.